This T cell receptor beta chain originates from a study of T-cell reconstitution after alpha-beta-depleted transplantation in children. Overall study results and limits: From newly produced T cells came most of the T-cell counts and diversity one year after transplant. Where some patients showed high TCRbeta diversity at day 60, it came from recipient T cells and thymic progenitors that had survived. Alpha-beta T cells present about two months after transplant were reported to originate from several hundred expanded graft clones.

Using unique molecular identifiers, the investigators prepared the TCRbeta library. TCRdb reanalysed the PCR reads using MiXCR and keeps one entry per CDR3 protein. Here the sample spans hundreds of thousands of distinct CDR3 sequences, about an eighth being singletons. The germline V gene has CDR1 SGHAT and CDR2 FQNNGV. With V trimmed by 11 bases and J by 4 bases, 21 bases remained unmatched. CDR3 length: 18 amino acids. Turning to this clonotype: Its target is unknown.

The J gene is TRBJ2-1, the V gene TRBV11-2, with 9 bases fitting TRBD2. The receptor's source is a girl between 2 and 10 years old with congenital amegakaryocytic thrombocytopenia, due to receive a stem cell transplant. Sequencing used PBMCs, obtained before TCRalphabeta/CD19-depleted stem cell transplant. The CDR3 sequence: CACCFGSRREGDYNEQFF. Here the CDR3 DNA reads TGTGCCTGCTGTTTTGGGTCAAGGCGGGAGGGAGATTACAATGAGCAGTTCTTC. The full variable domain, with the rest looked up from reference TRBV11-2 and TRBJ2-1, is EAGVAQSPRYKIIEKRQSVAFWCNPISGHATLYWYQQILGQGPKLLIQFQNNGVVDDSQLPKDRFSAERLKGVDSTLKIQPAKLEDSAVYLCACCFGSRREGDYNEQFFGPGTRLTVL.